The 19 T cell receptor beta chains reported below all come from one sample, sequenced in a study of blood T cell repertoires in COVID-19. Profiled with immunoSEQ multiplex PCR; TCRdb holds only in-frame clones, not every one. The sample carries over 50,000 clones, roughly 85% recorded once. The material sequenced was peripheral blood. The receptor set was obtained from a human donor in a cohort sampled during active COVID-19.

The V and J genes are TRBV7-2 and TRBJ2-7, with D possibly being TRBD2 (5 bases). This CDR3 has 12 residues. Germline V gene data show CDR1 as SGHTA and CDR2 as FQGNSA. Trimming shortened V by 1 base and J by 7 bases, and 8 bases separated the two germline ends. The CDR3 is CASSLVRGEQYF. The CDR3 DNA follows: TGTGCCAGCAGCTTAGTCCGGGGAGAGCAGTACTTC.

The gene calls are TRBV7-8 and TRBJ2-1; 10 nucleotides match TRBD2. CDR1 is SGHVS, CDR2 FQNEAQ, per germline. V gave up 1 base and J gave up 8 bases; unmatched junction bases: 5. The CDR3 runs to 15 residues. Written as DNA, the CDR3 is TGTGCCAGCAGCTTAGTTACTAGCGGGGCCCATGAGCAGTTCTTC. This translates into CASSLVTSGAHEQFF.

This clone occurred a few times. The chain has TRBV19 and TRBJ1-2, with 9 bases lining up with TRBD1. The CDR3 consists of 16 residues. V was clipped by 5 bases and J by 3 bases; unmatched bases: 10. From germline, CDR1 is LNHDA and CDR2 SQIVND (reference sequence). CDR3 sequence: CASSPGTGSGDYGYTF. The CDR3 DNA reads as TGTGCCAGTAGTCCCGGGACAGGGTCTGGAGACTATGGCTACACCTTC. The full variable domain, its missing parts supplied by reference TRBV19 and TRBJ1-2, is DGGITQSPKYLFRKEGQNVTLSCEQNLNHDAMYWYRQDPGQGLRLIYYSQIVNDFQKGDIAEGYSVSREKKESFPLTVTSAQKNPTAFYLCASSPGTGSGDYGYTFGSGTRLTVV.

J is TRBJ1-1 and V is TRBV3-1 (or the pseudogene TRBV3-2); 7 bases line up with TRBD1. This CDR3 has 12 amino acids. Per the germline V gene, CDR1 is LGHDT and CDR2 is YNNKEL (reference sequence). The J segment lost 8 bases and the V segment lost 4 bases, leaving 4 bases of the junction unmatched. In nucleotides, the CDR3 is TGTGCCAGCAGCCTGGGGACAGCCGAAGCTTTCTTT. It specifies CASSLGTAEAFF.

The chain combines TRBV24-1 with TRBJ1-3; D unresolved. Trimming shortened V by 4 bases and J by 4 bases, and 10 bases separated the two germline ends. CDR1 and CDR2 (germline): KGHDR, SFDVKD. The CDR3 length is 14 residues. DNA for the CDR3: TGTGCCACCAGTGAGGCACCCCCGGGAAACACCATATATTTT. This translates into CATSEAPPGNTIYF.

The chain links TRBV10-3 to TRBJ1-2; TRBD1 matches 10 bases. Trimming at V came to 3 bases and at J to 4 bases, leaving 8 bases not matched to a gene. This CDR3 spans 16 amino acids. Germline V lookup: CDR1 ENHRY, CDR2 SYGVKD. The CDR3 is CAISDRQGAGGYGYTF. CDR3 coding DNA: TGTGCCATCAGTGATAGACAGGGGGCCGGTGGCTATGGCTACACCTTC.

The CDR3 region has the DNA TGTGCCAGCAGCGTTGGGGCCAGCCAAGAGACCCAGTACTTC. Translating gives CASSVGASQETQYF. The chain links TRBV9 to TRBJ2-5; a weak D match, TRBD1 (5 bases). CDR3 size: 14 residues. The germline CDR1 and CDR2 sequences are SGDLS and YYNGEE. V was cut by 2 bases and J by 1 base, with 9 bases left in between.

CDR3 nucleotide sequence: TGTGCCTGGACCAGATCAACTAATGAAAAACTGTTTTTT. It translates to CAWTRSTNEKLFF. V and J are TRBV30 and TRBJ1-4; no firm D call. Germline CDR1 reads GTSNPN; CDR2 reads SVGIG (reference sequence). V gave up 4 bases and J gave up 0 bases, with 6 bases separating them. The CDR3 has 13 residues.

V is TRBV28 and J is TRBJ1-3; 9 bases line up with TRBD1. The CDR3 is made up of 15 amino acids. V gave up 0 bases and J gave up 3 bases; unmatched junction bases: 0. CDR1 is MDHEN and CDR2 is SYDVKM in the germline V gene. The chain's CDR3 is CASSLWDRGGNTIYF. The CDR3 nucleotides read TGTGCCAGCAGTTTATGGGACAGGGGTGGAAACACCATATATTTT.

The chain combines TRBV9 with TRBJ1-5, with D perhaps TRBD1 (6 bases). Germline CDR1 is SGDLS and CDR2 is YYNGEE. Trimming took 3 bases from V and 7 from J, leaving 11 bases between them. This CDR3 region has 13 residues. The CDR3 spells CASSASQGQPQHF. The CDR3 bases are TGTGCCAGCAGCGCCTCGCAGGGGCAGCCCCAGCATTTT.

The V gene is TRBV10-3, the J gene TRBJ2-1, with 7 nucleotides matching TRBD2. This CDR3 has 14 amino acids. Germline V lookup: CDR1 ENHRY, CDR2 SYGVKD. V was clipped by 4 bases and J by 3 bases; unmatched bases: 3. The CDR3 sequence is CAISGLADYNEQFF. DNA of the CDR3: TGTGCCATCAGTGGTCTAGCGGACTACAATGAGCAGTTCTTC.

This chain links TRBV14 with TRBJ2-2; 8 bases are a match to TRBD1. After removal of 4 bases from V and 6 bases from J, the junction contained 7 bases not matched to a gene. The V gene's germline CDR1 is SGHDN and CDR2 FVKESK. The CDR3 covers 15 residues. The CDR3 coding sequence is TGTGCCAGCAGCCGCCAGGGGGCGAAGGCCGGGGAGCTGTTTTTT. Protein product: CASSRQGAKAGELFF. Combining the CDR3 with reference TRBV14 and TRBJ2-2 gives the whole variable domain EAGVTQFPSHSVIEKGQTVTLRCDPISGHDNLYWYRRVMGKEIKFLLHFVKESKQDESGMPNNRFLAERTGGTYSTLKVQPAELEDSGVYFCASSRQGAKAGELFFGEGSRLTVL.

V gene TRBV2 combines with J gene TRBJ2-1; 7 bases match TRBD1. V was pared by 1 base and J by 5 bases, with 5 bases of the junction left unmatched. This CDR3 is 15 amino acids long. The V gene's germline CDR1 is SNHLY and CDR2 FYNNEI. This CDR3 is CASSEVGRGNNEQFF. The CDR3 coding sequence is TGTGCCAGCAGTGAAGTGGGCAGGGGGAACAATGAGCAGTTCTTC.

This chain uses TRBV28 with TRBJ2-3, with a weak D call TRBD1 (5 bases). Germline V lookup: CDR1 MDHEN, CDR2 SYDVKM. The CDR3 is 13 amino acids. The V end was cut by 6 bases, the J end by 1 base, with 8 bases between. The CDR3 is CASSQQGTDTQYF. The CDR3 nucleotides are TGTGCCAGCAGCCAACAGGGCACAGATACGCAGTATTTT.

This clone is a singleton in its sample. The rearrangement joins TRBV4-1 to TRBJ2-1, with 9 bases fitting TRBD2. This CDR3 has 16 amino acids. Unmatched junction bases numbered 9, after V lost 1 base and J lost 8 bases. Germline CDR1 is MGHRA and CDR2 is YSYEKL. This CDR3 is CASSQVLSGRRHEQFF. The CDR3 DNA is TGCGCCAGCAGCCAAGTCCTCAGCGGGAGGCGGCATGAGCAGTTCTTC.

In its sample, this clone was seen once. The CDR3 coding sequence is TGTGCCAGCAGCTTGAGGGGAGGCTTGTATAATTCACCCCTCCACTTT. It codes for CASSLRGGLYNSPLHF. The chain has TRBV5-6 and TRBJ1-6, with a tentative D call TRBD1 (5 bases). There are 16 residues in the CDR3. Germline assignment: CDR1 SGHDT and CDR2 YYEEEE. V was shortened by 1 base and J by 4 bases, with 12 bases between the two germline ends.

V and J are TRBV6-6 and TRBJ2-7, with 7 bases matching TRBD1. Per the germline V gene, CDR1 is MNHNY and CDR2 is SVGAGI (reference sequence). CDR3 length equals 12 residues. With 8 bases clipped from V and 1 base from J, the junction kept 2 bases outside the gene matches. The CDR3 reads CASVGQSYEQYF. CDR3 in DNA: TGTGCCAGCGTGGGACAGTCCTACGAGCAGTACTTC.

V and J are TRBV5-4 and TRBJ1-1; possibly TRBD1 for D (6 bases). Germline loops: CDR1 SGHNT, CDR2 YYREEE (reference sequence). This CDR3 region has 14 residues. Trimming removed 5 bases from V and 0 bases from J, with 11 bases in between. The chain's CDR3 is CASSLQGMNTEAFF. CDR3 in DNA: TGTGCCAGCAGTTTACAGGGTATGAACACTGAAGCTTTCTTT.

This chain links TRBV5-1 with TRBJ1-1, with unresolved D. The germline V gene has CDR1 SGHRS and CDR2 YFSETQ. The V gene lost 4 bases and the J gene lost 11 bases, with 21 bases spanning the gap. The length of the CDR3 is 14 residues. The CDR3 sequence: CASSPGSAEQGAFF. CDR3 DNA sequence: TGCGCCAGCAGCCCGGGGTCGGCGGAACAAGGGGCTTTCTTT.